This T cell receptor beta chain was profiled in a study of blood T cells in healthy people across ages. Primers used in a second PCR of about 7 to 11 cycles were a sample-barcoded 5' primer and a J-beta primer mix. Each CDR3 protein gets one entry after TCRdb re-called the 5' RACE reads with MiXCR. This sample has 890,000 or so distinct CDR3 sequences, with 60% to 80% found just once. This CDR3 contains 12 residues. V shed 2 bases and J 5 bases; nucleotides not matched to a gene: 3. Germline V CDR1 and CDR2: SQVTM, ANQGSEA. Sequenced input: blood. This clonotype originated in a man younger than 40 in good health. This chain links TRBV29-1 with TRBJ2-7, with 7 bases matching TRBD1. For the CDR3, the DNA is TGCAGCGTTGAATATAGGGGGCACGAGCAGTACTTC. Translation: CSVEYRGHEQYF.